Below, one T cell receptor (beta chain) is given with its context. Its antigen is not identified. Only in-frame clones appear in the TCRdb table, and some are missing; sequencing was by immunoSEQ multiplex PCR. The sample has fewer than 200,000 clones; more than 75% are singletons. The record originates from a study of T cell responses to AZD1222 COVID-19 vaccine. Study results and limitations: Possibly, clonal diversity was underestimated; donors were largely white British and included more females.

Germline V CDR1 and CDR2: MGHRA, YSYEKL. The V and J ends lost 1 base and 3 bases respectively, with 10 bases between them. The CDR3 consists of 14 residues. The sequence was collected from an adult who received the AZD1222 COVID-19 vaccine. The chain employs TRBV4-1 and TRBJ2-7; the D is unclear. Material: peripheral blood, obtained 28 days after the second AZD1222 dose. CDR3 loop: CASSQGNRVYEQYF. The CDR3, as DNA: TGCGCCAGCAGCCAAGGGAACAGAGTCTACGAGCAGTACTTC.